This TCR beta chain was sequenced in a study of response to subunit inactivated influenza vaccine. CDR1 is KGHSH, CDR2 LQKENI, per germline. V was clipped by 3 bases and J by 7 bases; unmatched bases: 3. The CDR3 covers 12 residues. TCRdb re-called the RT-PCR reads with MiXCR, one entry per CDR3 protein. Among some 850,000 distinct CDR3 sequences listed, 15% to 20% were seen once. The clonotype originates from a man aged 45-65 years who received an inactivated influenza vaccine. The material was PBMCs from blood, obtained 5 to 6 days after vaccination. The V gene is TRBV18, the J gene TRBJ2-7, with 7 positions matching TRBD1. The CDR3 here is CASSPGQTEQYF. In DNA form, the CDR3 reads TGTGCCAGCTCACCGGGACAGACAGAGCAGTACTTC. Based on the CDR3 plus reference TRBV18 and TRBJ2-7, the full variable domain is NAGVMQNPRHLVRRRGQEARLRCSPMKGHSHVYWYRQLPEEGLKFMVYLQKENIIDESGMPKERFSAEFPKEGPSILRIQQVVRGDSAAYFCASSPGQTEQYFGPGTRLTVT.